These 2 T cell receptor beta chains came from one sample sequenced in a study of blood T cell repertoires in COVID-19. The table came from immunoSEQ multiplex PCR; TCRdb's copy has only in-frame clones and leaves some out. Of a few hundred thousand clones in the sample, around nine tenths were seen once. The sample consisted of peripheral blood. The receptors derive from a human donor in a cohort sampled during active COVID-19.

This clone has more than one count but fewer than ten. The chain has TRBV7-9 and TRBJ2-7; D gene unclear. CDR1 and CDR2 (germline): SEHNR, FQNEAQ (reference sequence). V lost 4 bases, J lost 1 base, and 11 bases lay in between. The CDR3 has 14 residues. CDR3 DNA: TGTGCCAGCAGCTCCGGTGGCGGATCCTACGAGCAGTACTTC. This sequence encodes CASSSGGGSYEQYF.

The J gene is TRBJ2-1, the V gene TRBV30, with 10 nucleotides matching TRBD2. V lost 4 bases and J lost 15; bases outside the gene matches: 12. The CDR3 loop spans 13 amino acids. The germline V gene has CDR1 GTSNPN and CDR2 SVGIG (reference sequence). The CDR3 loop is CAWTKAGGPFRFF. The CDR3 coding sequence is TGTGCCTGGACCAAAGCGGGGGGGCCTTTTCGGTTCTTC.